This TCR beta chain was captured by sequencing in a study of cytomegalovirus exposure and HLA in healthy donors. Study-wide results and caveats: CMV serostatus alone was available as immune exposure information.

Concerning this clone itself: What it recognizes is unknown.

The primer mix had 60 Vbeta and 13 Jbeta primers. Libraries were prepared by immunoSEQ multiplex PCR; TCRdb keeps only in-frame clonotypes and omits some of them. Among under 150,000 clones listed, 80% were seen once. The CDR3 extends over 15 amino acids. The germline gives CDR1 MNHNS, CDR2 SASEGT. V trimming: 6 bases; J trimming: 6 bases; junction bases outside the gene matches: 11. The sequencing sample was made of PBMCs. The chain couples TRBV6-1 to TRBJ1-5; 7 positions match TRBD1. This receptor was taken from a woman aged 40 to 49 in good health and CMV-seronegative. This CDR3 reads CASRETGVRGQPQHF. The CDR3 DNA is TGTGCCAGCAGAGAAACAGGGGTTAGGGGTCAGCCCCAGCATTTT.